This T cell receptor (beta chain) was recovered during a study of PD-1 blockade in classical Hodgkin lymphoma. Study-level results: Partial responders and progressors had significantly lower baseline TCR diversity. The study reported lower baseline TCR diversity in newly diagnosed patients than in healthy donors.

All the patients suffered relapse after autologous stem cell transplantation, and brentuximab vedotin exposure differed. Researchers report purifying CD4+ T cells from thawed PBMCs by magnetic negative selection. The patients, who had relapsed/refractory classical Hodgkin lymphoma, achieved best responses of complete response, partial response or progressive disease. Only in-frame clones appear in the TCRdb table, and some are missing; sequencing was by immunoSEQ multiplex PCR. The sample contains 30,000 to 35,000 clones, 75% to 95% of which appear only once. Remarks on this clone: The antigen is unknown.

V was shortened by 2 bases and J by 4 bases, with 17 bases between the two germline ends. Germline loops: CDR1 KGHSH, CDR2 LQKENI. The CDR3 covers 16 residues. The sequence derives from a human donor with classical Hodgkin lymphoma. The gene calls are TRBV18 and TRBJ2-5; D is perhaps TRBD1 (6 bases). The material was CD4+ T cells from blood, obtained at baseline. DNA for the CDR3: TGTGCCAGCTCACCATCCCGCCAGGGGTACGGAGAGACCCAGTACTTC. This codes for CASSPSRQGYGETQYF.